This TCR beta chain is drawn from a study of cytomegalovirus exposure and HLA in healthy donors. The PCR used 60 Vbeta and 13 Jbeta primers. The data were produced by immunoSEQ multiplex PCR, yet TCRdb's version contains in-frame clones alone and is incomplete. The profile shows approximately 68,000 clones, approximately 81% of them singletons. What was sequenced was PBMCs. The sequence was obtained from a woman in her 30s in good health and CMV-seropositive.

For the CDR3, the DNA is TGTGCCAGCAGCTTAGCCTACCTCGGGGAAGGGAACACTGAAGCTTTCTTT. Amino acids: CASSLAYLGEGNTEAFF. The chain recombines TRBV7-3 with TRBJ1-1; no firm D call. The CDR3 runs 17 residues. V was clipped by 2 bases and J by 1 base, with 17 bases between them. The germline gives CDR1 SGHTA, CDR2 FQGTGA. Variable domain in full (rest from reference TRBV7-3 and TRBJ1-1): GAGVSQTPSNKVTEKGKYVELRCDPISGHTALYWYRQSLGQGPEFLIYFQGTGAADDSGLPNDRFFAVRPEGSVSTLKIQRTERGDSAVYLCASSLAYLGEGNTEAFFGQGTRLTVV.